A single sample gave rise to the 20 T cell receptor beta chains below, sequenced in a study of shared clonotypes between healthy human individuals (dated by TCRdb to the early 2020s). Library construction relied on the immunoSEQ multiplex PCR assay. Entries here come from immuneACCESS through TCRdb and include only in-frame sequences with V and J called. Some clones fail to appear in such tables; in the studies checked, an unresolved V gene covers under half of the shortfall, and the cause of the remainder is unknown. This sample has a few million clones in its table, and 85% to 95% of those were observed once. The top ten clones comprise over 0.12% of the sample. Sequencing was carried out using naive CD4+ T cells sorted from blood. The cell subset or site tag for this specimen amounts to: CD45RA+ positively selected. The receptor set was obtained from a man aged 18 to 30 in good health.

V usage is TRBV5-1 and J usage is TRBJ2-7; TRBD2 might be the D (6 bases). This CDR3 comprises 15 residues. Germline CDR1 and CDR2: SGHRS and YFSETQ. Trimming removed 1 base at V and 6 bases at J, with 17 bases between. CDR3 in amino acids: CASSLSPGVGVEQYF. The CDR3 DNA reads TGCGCCAGCAGCTTGTCTCCGGGGGTGGGAGTCGAGCAGTACTTC.

The DNA for the CDR3 is TGTGCCAGCAGCCAAGATACGGTGGCGGATACGCAGTATTTT. It codes for CASSQDTVADTQYF. The rearrangement links TRBV14 to TRBJ2-3; D is ambiguous. The ends were cut back, 0 bases at V and 6 bases at J, with 10 bases in the middle. This CDR3 spans 14 amino acids. Germline lookup yields CDR1 SGHDN and CDR2 FVKESK.

This rearrangement joins TRBV9 to TRBJ2-2; D ambiguous. Per germline, CDR1 SGDLS and CDR2 YYNGEE. Trimming removed 0 bases at V and 8 bases at J, with 17 bases between. CDR3 length: 16 residues. The CDR3 here is CASSVAGGWGKGELFF. The CDR3 DNA is TGTGCCAGCAGCGTAGCCGGTGGTTGGGGTAAAGGGGAGCTGTTTTTT.

This chain links TRBV7-2 with TRBJ2-1, with 12 bases that match TRBD2. This CDR3 has 18 residues. V trimming: 6 bases; J trimming: 0 bases; junction bases outside the gene matches: 9. CDR1 and CDR2 (germline): SGHTA, FQGNSA. This chain's CDR3 is CASSAGTSGWGSYNEQFF. CDR3 nucleotides: TGTGCCAGCAGTGCCGGGACTAGCGGGTGGGGCTCCTACAATGAGCAGTTCTTC.

The chain is built from TRBV2 and TRBJ2-1; a weak D match, TRBD1 (6 bases). Germline V gives CDR1 SNHLY, CDR2 FYNNEI. CDR3 size: 14 residues. Trimming removed 6 bases at V and 5 bases at J, with 14 bases between. The CDR3 sequence is CASREEQGNNEQFF. As DNA, the CDR3 is TGTGCCAGCAGGGAGGAACAGGGAAACAATGAGCAGTTCTTC.

The V call is TRBV4-3, the J call TRBJ2-7; 7 bases fit TRBD1. The V segment lost 4 bases and the J segment 1 base; nucleotides outside the gene matches: 10. This CDR3 has 16 amino acids. The germline gives CDR1 LGHNA, CDR2 YSLEER. The CDR3 DNA sequence: TGCGCCAGCAGCCTCTTGTATGCAGGGGGTTCCTACGAGCAGTACTTC. Protein: CASSLLYAGGSYEQYF.

The rearrangement uses TRBV11-2 and TRBJ2-3, with 8 positions matching TRBD2. The V gene's germline CDR1 is SGHAT and CDR2 FQNNGV. Germline trimming cut 4 bases from V and 4 bases from J; bases unmatched to any gene: 7. The CDR3 has 15 residues. CDR3 protein: CASSWSGRSPDTQYF. For the CDR3, the DNA is TGTGCCAGCAGCTGGAGCGGGAGAAGCCCAGATACGCAGTATTTT.

This chain connects TRBV6-1 to TRBJ1-5; a possible D gene is TRBD1 (5 bases). There are 12 residues in the CDR3. The ends were cut back, 6 bases at V and 7 bases at J, with 10 bases in the middle. The germline CDR1 and CDR2 sequences are MNHNS and SASEGT. The CDR3: CASRRDLQPQHF. The CDR3 DNA is TGTGCCAGCAGACGGGACCTACAGCCCCAGCATTTT.

To note about this clone: Other DNA sequences in this specimen translate into the identical CDR3. The chain carries TRBV7-9 and TRBJ2-5; D is unresolved. V lost 6 bases, J lost 3 bases, and 2 bases lay in between. There are 10 residues in the CDR3. Germline CDR1 and CDR2: SEHNR and FQNEAQ (reference sequence). The CDR3 sequence is CASSEETQYF. Here the CDR3 DNA reads TGTGCCAGCAGTGAAGAGACCCAGTACTTC.

The V and J genes are TRBV11-2 and TRBJ2-1, with unresolved D. CDR1 is SGHAT, CDR2 FQNNGV, per germline. This CDR3 contains 13 residues. Trimming pared 2 bases from V and 15 bases from J, leaving 17 bases between. CDR3 nucleotides: TGTGCCAGCAGCTTATTTCACCGGCAATTTTGGTTCTTC. It specifies CASSLFHRQFWFF.

V and J are TRBV6-5 and TRBJ1-2, with D hard to call. CDR1 and CDR2 (germline): MNHEY, SVGAGI. The V gene lost 0 bases and the J gene lost 5 bases, with 13 bases spanning the gap. The CDR3 totals 15 residues. The chain's CDR3 is CASSYSNPRGYGYTF. The CDR3 DNA is TGTGCCAGCAGTTACTCGAATCCCCGTGGATATGGCTACACCTTC.

The chain couples TRBV28 to TRBJ1-6; tentatively, D is TRBD1 (5 bases). This CDR3 contains 17 residues. The germline V gene has CDR1 MDHEN and CDR2 SYDVKM. V lost 3 bases and J 3 bases, leaving 15 bases between the germline ends. The CDR3 sequence: CASSFYGGMIYNSPLHF. CDR3 sequence (DNA): TGTGCCAGCAGTTTTTACGGGGGGATGATCTATAATTCACCCCTCCACTTT.

The chain uses TRBV6-4 and TRBJ2-7; D is undetermined. Germline-derived CDR1 and CDR2 are MRHNA and SNTAGT. The CDR3 loop spans 13 amino acids. Trimming removed 4 bases from V and 2 bases from J, with 9 bases in between. The CDR3 DNA follows: TGTGCCAGCAGTGGGTTTGGGGCCTACGAGCAGTACTTC. Residues: CASSGFGAYEQYF.

The J gene is TRBJ2-2, the V gene TRBV7-3; 9 bases line up with TRBD1. CDR1 is SGHTA and CDR2 is FQGTGA in the germline V gene. V was pared by 5 bases and J by 7 bases, with 11 bases of the junction left unmatched. CDR3 length equals 16 residues. CDR3 residues: CASSPIGGQGGGELFF. CDR3 nucleotide sequence: TGTGCCAGCAGCCCAATAGGGGGACAGGGAGGCGGGGAGCTGTTTTTT.

Comments on this clone: One junction end disagrees with the germline gene, perhaps due to a read error. V is TRBV7-7 and J is TRBJ1-4; TRBD1 matches 10 bases. From germline, CDR1 is SSHAT and CDR2 FNYEAQ (reference sequence). This CDR3 is built from 18 residues. CDR3 nucleotides: TGTGCTAGCAGCATTACGACAGGGGGCGAAACGGTTAATGAAAAACTGTTTTTT. Translated, it gives CASSITTGGETVNEKLFF.

Here the CDR3 reads CASRGQGAGRETQYF. As DNA, the CDR3 is TGTGCCAGCAGAGGACAGGGGGCGGGTCGGGAGACCCAGTACTTC. The chain links TRBV2 to TRBJ2-5, with 11 nucleotides matching TRBD1. The CDR3 is 15 residues long. V gave up 6 bases and J gave up 5 bases; unmatched junction bases: 8. Germline V gene lookup returns CDR1 SNHLY and CDR2 FYNNEI. Based on the CDR3 plus reference TRBV2 and TRBJ2-5, the full variable domain is EPEVTQTPSHQVTQMGQEVILRCVPISNHLYFYWYRQILGQKVEFLVSFYNNEISEKSEIFDDQFSVERPDGSNFTLKIRSTKLEDSAMYFCASRGQGAGRETQYFGPGTRLLVL.

A remark on this clone: At one end, the junction sequence differs from germline, possibly due to a read error. The chain joins TRBV20-1 to TRBJ2-1; no clear D gene. Germline loops: CDR1 DFQATT, CDR2 SNEGSKA (reference sequence). The CDR3 covers 10 residues. The CDR3 sequence is CSATPNVQFF. CDR3 in DNA: TGCAGTGCTACCCCAAATGTGCAGTTCTTC.

The count of this clone is one. The rearrangement uses TRBV6-6 and TRBJ1-2, with unresolved D. The CDR3 covers 14 residues. Per germline, CDR1 MNHNY and CDR2 SVGAGI (reference sequence). V gave up 5 bases and J gave up 4 bases, with 14 bases separating them. This CDR3 is CASSPQLLGYGYTF. The CDR3 bases are TGTGCCAGCAGTCCACAGCTTTTAGGCTATGGCTACACCTTC.

This clone was recorded only once. Distinct nucleotide sequences in the sample also encode this CDR3. This chain links TRBV7-2 with TRBJ2-1; 15 positions agree with TRBD2. V was clipped by 4 bases and J by 7 bases; unmatched bases: 2. The CDR3 runs to 15 residues. CDR1 and CDR2 (germline): SGHTA, FQGNSA. The CDR3 DNA reads TGTGCCAGCAGCTCGGGACTAGCGGGAGGTAATGAGCAGTTCTTC. Its protein product is CASSSGLAGGNEQFF.

The V call is TRBV7-2, the J call TRBJ2-2; TRBD1 or TRBD2 may be the D gene (7 bases each). The germline V and J ends were trimmed by 5 bases and 5 bases, with 21 bases remaining between them. The germline V gene encodes CDR1 SGHTA and CDR2 FQGNSA. The CDR3 is 17 residues long. The CDR3 nucleotides are TGTGCCAGCAGCCCAATCAAGACAGGGAGGGGAACCGGGGAGCTGTTTTTT. It yields the protein CASSPIKTGRGTGELFF.